This TCR beta chain was identified in a study of T cell changes during pregnancy in multiple sclerosis. The length of the CDR3 is 18 residues. From germline, CDR1 is LNHDA and CDR2 SQIVND (reference sequence). V trimming: 9 bases; J trimming: 0 bases; junction bases outside the gene matches: 9. Clones were sequenced by immunoSEQ multiplex PCR, and TCRdb holds only the in-frame ones, with some missing. In the table there are around 35,000 clones, 90% of which are singletons. The TCR comes from a female donor with multiple sclerosis, enrolled in a pregnancy study. The chain recombines TRBV19 with TRBJ2-4; 15 nucleotides align to TRBD2. Material: CD8+ T cells from peripheral blood mononuclear cells, obtained in the first trimester of pregnancy. CDR3 DNA sequence: TGTGCCAGACCGGGACTAGCGGGAGGAGGGCTAGCCAAAAACATTCAGTACTTC. Residues: CARPGLAGGGLAKNIQYF.